One T cell receptor beta chain is described in this entry. Ten or more counts support this clone. The antigen it recognizes is unknown. It has no much larger one-base neighbor in the sample; base qualities were not kept. The immunoSEQ Assay was used to immunosequence TCRbeta CDR3 regions from genomic DNA. Before high-throughput sequencing, the genomic DNA was amplified using bias-controlled multiplex PCR. In the paper's pipeline: To quantify the absolute abundance of each unique TCRbeta CDR3 region, the sequences were collapsed and filtered. Clonality, defined as 1 minus Pielou's evenness, was calculated using productive rearrangements only. Tumor T-cell fraction was calculated by normalizing TCRbeta template counts to the amount of usable DNA, which was estimated from several housekeeping genes. A previously published method was used to identify clones whose frequencies were significantly greater in on-treatment samples than in baseline samples. The table was pulled from immuneACCESS by TCRdb, which kept in-frame rearrangements only. Such tables lose some clones; where checked, under half of the loss comes from unresolved V genes, and the rest has no known cause. V and J calls and clone size follow that table, whereas D and trimming were derived from the DNA. This sample has over 2,500 clones in its table, and about 24% of those were observed once. 8.5% to 14% of the sample belongs to the ten largest clones.

The treatment or condition label of this sample denotes: randomized to nivolumab then ipilimumab (arm A) or the reverse (arm B). None of the patients in the trial had previously been given DNA-damaging chemotherapy. The samples were obtained from melanoma patients enrolled in CheckMate 064, an open-label, randomized phase II trial testing sequential checkpoint blockade. Genomic DNA from formalin-fixed paraffin-embedded (FFPE) tissue samples was used for tumor TCR sequencing. The data originate from a study of sequential checkpoint blockade in melanoma (dated by TCRdb to 2018 to 2020). Some background on the complete study: In a 1:1 randomization, patients received either first-line nivolumab then ipilimumab (arm A) or ipilimumab then nivolumab (arm B). DNA from roughly 91 pretreatment melanoma tumor samples underwent TCRbeta immunosequencing. In about 80% of the matched pre- and post-treatment tumor biopsy pairs, both biopsies came from the same lesion. For approximately 20 patients, matched tumor biopsies were taken both before treatment and at week 13, after single-agent nivolumab (arm A) or ipilimumab (arm B). Maintenance nivolumab was given following each of the two trial sequences.

CDR1 is given as SGHNT and CDR2 as YENEEA, both from the germline V gene. Including cysteine and phenylalanine, the CDR3 has 14 amino acids. The retained sequence is limited to the CDR3, 42 bases, with the frame set at the first base. The junction shows trimming of 4 bases on V and 6 bases on J, plus 12 bases between the germline ends. Findings and caveats that apply to the study as a whole: Within-arm analyses of tumor T-cell fraction were limited by small sample sizes and reduced statistical power. Tumor T-cell fraction and clonality were correlated with PD-L1 staining and CD8+ T-cell counts, but not with mutational load. Achieving clinical benefit was about 30 times more likely for patients whose tumor T-cell fraction and clonality increased by week 13. The model for predicting response that combines TCR metrics with mutation burden needs to be validated in larger, independent patient cohorts. Among patients in arm A, the nivolumab-first arm, pretreatment tumor TIL clonality was associated with response (P = .04).

The chain joins TRBV11-3 to TRBJ2-2; tentative D gene TRBD1, with 5 bases matching. The sample in question was tumor tissue (inferred from file names), obtained from a patient given nivolumab and ipilimumab in sequence. This receptor was taken from a human donor with melanoma. Here is the DNA: TGTGCCAGCAGCTCCTATTCAGGGTCCGGGGAGCTGTTTTTT. It encodes CASSSYSGSGELFF.